Below are 23 T cell receptor beta chains sequenced from a single sample in a study of regulatory T cells in long-lasting Graves disease. The authors built TCR beta libraries using iRepertoire HTBI primers and Arm-PCR of CDR3 regions. Each CDR3 protein is one row after TCRdb ran MiXCR on the multiplex PCR reads. The sample lists roughly 500,000 distinct CDR3 sequences; 20% to 25% were seen once. The time point here: persistent/refractory GD, antithyroid drugs over 5 years with positive TRAb. Isolated PBMC RNA provided the starting material for the TCR library. This specimen consisted of peripheral blood mononuclear cells (PBMCs), obtained when the disease was refractory, from a patient treated with antithyroid drugs. These TCRs come from a female donor with Graves disease.

This sequence joins TRBV28 and TRBJ2-7; TRBD1 is a possible D gene (5 bases). The CDR3 covers 14 residues. V lost 7 bases, J lost 3 bases, and 16 bases lay in between. From germline, CDR1 is MDHEN and CDR2 SYDVKM. CDR3 nucleotide sequence: TGTGCCAGCAACTCCCGGACATCCGGCTACGAGCAGTACTTC. This translates into CASNSRTSGYEQYF. Full variable domain (remainder filled in from reference TRBV28 and TRBJ2-7): DVKVTQSSRYLVKRTGEKVFLECVQDMDHENMFWYRQDPGLGLRLIYFSYDVKMKEKGDIPEGYSVSREKKERFSLILESASTNQTSMYLCASNSRTSGYEQYFGPGTRLTVT.

This clonotype has only one observation. The chain recombines TRBV19 with TRBJ2-2; maybe TRBD1 (5 bases). The V gene's germline CDR1 is LNHDA and CDR2 SQIVND (reference sequence). Trimming removed 6 bases at V and 2 bases at J, with 13 bases between. The CDR3 is made up of 15 amino acids. CDR3 nucleotide sequence: TGTGCCAGTAGAGAGTGGACACATAACACCGGGGAGCTGTTTTTT. Protein: CASREWTHNTGELFF.

The chain links TRBV5-1 to TRBJ1-5; D gene uncertain. Germline lookup yields CDR1 SGHRS and CDR2 YFSETQ. Trimming cost V 4 bases and J 0 bases, with 26 bases left between them. CDR3 length: 20 amino acids. The CDR3 bases are TGCGCCAGCAGCCCCCACCGGTCCGGGATAGGGAACTATAGCAATCAGCCCCAGCATTTT. Residues: CASSPHRSGIGNYSNQPQHF.

V is TRBV6-1 and J is TRBJ2-7; 10 nucleotides agree with TRBD1. The CDR3 extends over 15 amino acids. Germline CDR1 is MNHNS and CDR2 is SASEGT. With 7 bases clipped from V and 6 bases from J, the junction kept 12 bases outside the gene matches. The DNA for the CDR3 is TGTGCCAGCACTGACCGGGACAGGGGACTCTTCGAGCAGTACTTC. It codes for CASTDRDRGLFEQYF.

This clonotype was observed many times. This sequence joins TRBV6-5 and TRBJ1-1; D may be TRBD1 (5 bases). CDR3 length: 13 amino acids. V lost 0 bases and J lost 10, with 12 bases in between. The V gene's germline CDR1 is MNHEY and CDR2 SVGAGI. In DNA, the CDR3 is TGTGCCAGCAGTTACTCCCAGCCCGGGACAGCTTTCTTT. Residues: CASSYSQPGTAFF.

This clonotype was observed many times. CDR3 coding DNA: TGTGCCAGCAGTTCCCAGGGTAGCAATCAGCCCCAGCATTTT. Translating gives CASSSQGSNQPQHF. The chain links TRBV12-3 or TRBV12-4 to TRBJ1-5, with a tentative D call TRBD1 (5 bases). The V gene lost 4 bases and the J gene lost 0 bases, with 7 bases spanning the gap. The length of the CDR3 is 14 residues.

This clonotype was counted at least ten times. The chain has TRBV27 and TRBJ2-5; D gene ambiguous. Germline assignment: CDR1 MNHEY and CDR2 SMNVEV (reference sequence). The CDR3 runs 14 residues. V shed 2 bases and J shed 5 bases, with 12 bases lying between them. In nucleotides, the CDR3 is TGTGCCAGCAGTTTAGGTCGTGGGGTGGAGACCCAGTACTTC. Translating it yields CASSLGRGVETQYF.

In this sample, this clonotype turned up a few times. The chain employs TRBV27 and TRBJ2-1, with D possibly called TRBD1 or TRBD2 (6 bases each). Trimming took 7 bases from V and 7 from J, leaving 20 bases between them. The CDR3 runs to 15 residues. The germline gives CDR1 MNHEY, CDR2 SMNVEV (reference sequence). In DNA, the CDR3 is TGTGCCAGCATTCCCACGGGGGCCGGGGTAAATGAGCAGTTCTTC. Translating it yields CASIPTGAGVNEQFF.

This clonotype was seen only a few times. The chain has TRBV20-1 and TRBJ2-2; 9 bases are shared with TRBD2. V gave up 0 bases and J gave up 3 bases; unmatched junction bases: 11. Germline V gene lookup returns CDR1 DFQATT and CDR2 SNEGSKA (reference sequence). The CDR3 runs 18 residues. In DNA, the CDR3 is TGCAGTGCTAGAGATCGGGCTAGCGGGAAAGGATACACCGGGGAGCTGTTTTTT. Translated, it gives CSARDRASGKGYTGELFF.

This clonotype was counted ten times or more. The gene calls are TRBV24-1 and TRBJ1-1, with 7 bases lining up with TRBD1. This CDR3 is built from 15 residues. Looked up from germline, CDR1 is KGHDR and CDR2 is SFDVKD. Germline trimming cut 7 bases from V and 1 base from J; bases unmatched to any gene: 8. The CDR3 DNA reads as TGTGCCACCAGAGGGGGCGGGACAGCGAACACTGAAGCTTTCTTT. Protein sequence: CATRGGGTANTEAFF.

The rearrangement uses TRBV5-4 and TRBJ2-2, with TRBD2 matching over 11 bases. Trimming cost V 4 bases and J 1 base; bases outside gene matches: 3. CDR3 length: 16 residues. The germline V gene encodes CDR1 SGHNT and CDR2 YYREEE (reference sequence). CDR3 DNA: TGTGCCAGCAGCGGCGGGACTAGCGGGAACACCGGGGAGCTGTTTTTT. Protein sequence: CASSGGTSGNTGELFF.

This sequence joins TRBV24-1 and TRBJ2-5; no firm D call. The CDR3 length is 15 residues. V was shortened by 3 bases and J by 5 bases, with 15 bases between the two germline ends. Germline values: CDR1 KGHDR, CDR2 SFDVKD. Here the CDR3 DNA reads TGTGCCACCAGTGATGCCCTCTCCCAGCCTGAGACCCAGTACTTC. This translates into CATSDALSQPETQYF.

The sample holds a few counts of this clonotype. CDR3 DNA sequence: TGTGCCAGCAGTCCCAGAGTGTACTTGAGGGCCGGGGAGCTGTTTTTT. This sequence encodes CASSPRVYLRAGELFF. The chain joins TRBV6-1 to TRBJ2-2; TRBD2 is a possible D gene (5 bases). CDR1 is MNHNS and CDR2 is SASEGT in the germline V gene. The CDR3 loop spans 16 amino acids. Trimming removed 5 bases from V and 6 bases from J, with 19 bases in between.

J is TRBJ2-4 and V is TRBV20-1; 7 bases align to TRBD1. The CDR3 covers 19 residues. In germline, CDR1 is DFQATT, CDR2 SNEGSKA (reference sequence). V lost 0 bases and J lost 2; bases outside the gene matches: 16. The CDR3 region has the DNA TGCAGTGCTAGAGATAGGGAGAACGACAGGGTTCCTACCAAAAACATTCAGTACTTC. It is translated as CSARDRENDRVPTKNIQYF.

CDR3 residues: CASSYSDRGPQHF. In DNA, the CDR3 is TGTGCCAGCAGTTACTCGGACAGGGGTCCCCAGCATTTT. The chain carries TRBV6-2 or TRBV6-3 and TRBJ1-5; 9 bases align to TRBD1. CDR1 and CDR2 from the germline V gene are MNHEY and SVGEGT. Germline trimming cut 0 bases from V and 10 bases from J; bases unmatched to any gene: 1. This CDR3 has 13 residues.

This clonotype was observed at least ten times. V is TRBV3-1 and J is TRBJ1-6; D gene ambiguous. V gave up 1 base and J gave up 6 bases, with 7 bases separating them. CDR1 and CDR2 from the germline V gene are LGHDT and YNNKEL (reference sequence). The CDR3 is 14 residues long. The CDR3: CASSQGQINSPLHF. CDR3 nucleotide sequence: TGTGCCAGCAGCCAAGGGCAGATTAATTCACCCCTCCACTTT.

This clonotype was seen only a few times. The V call is TRBV9, the J call TRBJ2-3, with unresolved D. Germline values: CDR1 SGDLS, CDR2 YYNGEE. V lost 0 bases to trimming and J lost 3 bases, with 5 bases between them. CDR3 length equals 13 residues. The CDR3 DNA sequence: TGTGCCAGCAGCGTAGGGGGTACAGATACGCAGTATTTT. This translates into CASSVGGTDTQYF.

Many counts were recorded for this clonotype. V and J are TRBV2 and TRBJ1-1; no clear D gene. The CDR3 extends over 14 amino acids. The germline V and J ends were trimmed by 6 bases and 0 bases, with 11 bases remaining between them. CDR1 and CDR2 (germline): SNHLY, FYNNEI. The CDR3 spells CASRWENLNTEAFF. The CDR3 DNA is TGTGCCAGCAGGTGGGAAAACTTGAACACTGAAGCTTTCTTT.

This clonotype was detected only a few times. The chain links TRBV19 to TRBJ1-2; 8 bases agree with TRBD1. The CDR3 length is 15 residues. Germline V gene lookup returns CDR1 LNHDA and CDR2 SQIVND (reference sequence). Germline trimming cut 4 bases from V and 2 bases from J; bases unmatched to any gene: 6. The chain's CDR3 is CASSSPWTGNYGYTF. CDR3 DNA: TGTGCCAGTAGTAGCCCATGGACAGGGAACTATGGCTACACCTTC.

This chain connects TRBV27 to TRBJ2-7, with TRBD1 identical over 9 bases. V lost 4 bases to trimming and J lost 5 bases; unmatched junction nucleotides: 6. This CDR3 has 14 residues. From germline, CDR1 is MNHEY and CDR2 SMNVEV (reference sequence). The CDR3 nucleotides read TGTGCCAGCAGTTATGTTACAGGGGGCGACGAGCAGTACTTC. This encodes CASSYVTGGDEQYF.

This chain links TRBV11-2 with TRBJ2-7, with 7 bases matching TRBD1. The CDR3 is made up of 13 amino acids. V lost 10 bases and J lost 4; bases outside the gene matches: 10. The germline CDR1 and CDR2 sequences are SGHAT and FQNNGV. This chain's CDR3 is CATAPGQRYEQYF. For the CDR3, the DNA is TGTGCCACGGCGCCGGGACAGAGGTACGAGCAGTACTTC.

This clonotype appeared a few times. The V gene is TRBV28, the J gene TRBJ2-7; possible D gene TRBD2, 6 bases. V was cut by 2 bases and J by 0 bases, with 14 bases left in between. Per the germline V gene, CDR1 is MDHEN and CDR2 is SYDVKM. The CDR3 runs 16 residues. As DNA, the CDR3 is TGTGCCAGCAGTTTAGCCGGGACTGCTAGCTCCTACGAGCAGTACTTC. Translating it yields CASSLAGTASSYEQYF. Full variable domain (outside the CDR3, taken from reference TRBV28 and TRBJ2-7): DVKVTQSSRYLVKRTGEKVFLECVQDMDHENMFWYRQDPGLGLRLIYFSYDVKMKEKGDIPEGYSVSREKKERFSLILESASTNQTSMYLCASSLAGTASSYEQYFGPGTRLTVT.

This clonotype was observed a handful of times. The rearrangement joins TRBV25-1 to TRBJ2-7, with D perhaps TRBD1 or TRBD2 (5 bases each). Germline CDR1 reads MGHDK; CDR2 reads SYGVNS. With 3 bases removed from V and 4 bases from J, the gap between germline ends came to 13 bases. This CDR3 comprises 14 residues. The CDR3 sequence is CASSDAREMYEQYF. For the CDR3, the DNA is TGTGCCAGCAGTGATGCCAGGGAGATGTACGAGCAGTACTTC.